Listed below are T cell receptor beta chains from one sample, sequenced in a study of CD8+CD57+ T cells in acquired aplastic anemia. TCRdb ran MiXCR on the reads and lists one entry per CDR3 protein. The sample has around 430,000 distinct CDR3 sequences; about a third are singletons. The specimen was sorted CD4+, CD8+, or CD8+CD57+ T cells (not recorded which) from PBMCs. The origin of the receptors is a human donor with aplastic anemia. The CDR3 runs from the conserved cysteine through the conserved F or W. D genes are given only for firm matches. Clone size appears in some rows only: once, few, many, or a class for an expanded clone.

J gene | V gene | clone size | D gene | CDR3 DNA | CDR3 protein
TRBJ1-1 | TRBV2 | . | . | TGTGCCATCAGGCCTGGTGGGGGGGGCACTGAAGCTTTCTTT | CAIRPGGGGTEAFF
TRBJ1-2 | TRBV12-3/TRBV12-4 | many | . | TGTGCCAGCAGCAGGGACTATGGCTACACCTTC | CASSRDYGYTF
TRBJ1-6 | TRBV6-1 | . | . | TGTGCCAGCAGACGGGGGGGAAGTCCCTATAATTCACCCCTCCACTTT | CASRRGGSPYNSPLHF
TRBJ2-1 | TRBV29-1 | few | . | TGCAGCGTGACCCCCCCCGGGAGCTTCGATGAGCAGTTCTTC | CSVTPPGSFDEQFF
TRBJ2-7 | TRBV30 | few | . | TGTGCCTGGGACATCTCCTACGAGCAGTACTTC | CAWDISYEQYF
TRBJ2-3 | TRBV12-3/TRBV12-4 | . | TRBD1 | TGTGCCAGCAGGATCTCCGGGACAGGGTTCCCAGATACGCAGTATTTT | CASRISGTGFPDTQYF
TRBJ2-5 | TRBV2 | many | TRBD1 | TGTGCCAGCAGTGAGGGACAGGTGGGGATCCAAGAGACCCAGTACTTC | CASSEGQVGIQETQYF
TRBJ1-5 | TRBV20-1 | . | . | TGCAGTGCACAAATAATGGGACTAGCAGATACGCAGCATTTT | CSAQIMGLADTQHF
TRBJ1-5 | TRBV9 | many | . | TGTGCCAGCAGCGTAGATGGGGGGTGGAATCAGCCCCAGCATTTT | CASSVDGGWNQPQHF
TRBJ1-5 | TRBV7-8 | many | . | TGTGCCAGCAGTCCTGGGGTGACGGAGGATTACCCCCAGCATTTT | CASSPGVTEDYPQHF
TRBJ1-6 | TRBV11-2 | . | TRBD1 | TGTGCCAGCAGCGTAGTGGGACAGAGCTCCTATAATTCACCCCTCCACTTT | CASSVVGQSSYNSPLHF
TRBJ1-1 | TRBV25-1 | many | . | TGTGCCAGCAGTGAAATGGACAGAGCGAACACTGAAGCTTTCTTT | CASSEMDRANTEAFF
TRBJ1-1 | TRBV2 | many | . | TGTGCCAGCAGTGTGAAAGGGTCGAGCACTGAAGCTTTCTTT | CASSVKGSSTEAFF
TRBJ1-6 | TRBV2 | . | . | TGTGCCTGGAGTACTATCACAGGTCCCAGGTCACCCCTCCACTTT | CAWSTITGPRSPLHF
TRBJ2-5 | TRBV9 | few | . | TGTGCCAGCAGCGGAGACCGCCAGGGGCCAGAGACCCAGTACTTC | CASSGDRQGPETQYF
TRBJ1-4 | TRBV5-1 | few | . | TGCGCCAGCAGCTTGGGGGCGGGAAATAATGAAAAACTGTTTTTT | CASSLGAGNNEKLFF
TRBJ1-2 | TRBV25-1 | . | . | TGTGCCAGCAGTTTATACCCAGGAAACTATGGCTACACCTTC | CASSLYPGNYGYTF
TRBJ2-7 | TRBV11-2 | . | . | TGTGCCAGCAGCTTTAGAGTGCGGGGGACATCCTACGAGCAGTACTTC | CASSFRVRGTSYEQYF
TRBJ2-4 | TRBV5-1 | few | TRBD1 | TGCGCCAGCAGCCTAGGGGACAGGGAAAACATTCAGTACTTC | CASSLGDRENIQYF
TRBJ2-2 | TRBV20-1 | . | TRBD1 | TGCAGTGCTAGAGATCCCAAGGGGGCCCCCGCGAACACCGGGGAGCTGTTTTTT | CSARDPKGAPANTGELFF
TRBJ1-5 | TRBV7-6 | many | . | TGTGCCAGCAGCTTAGCGGTCCCAGGGCCGTTGAATCAGCCCCAGCATTTT | CASSLAVPGPLNQPQHF
TRBJ2-5 | TRBV4-3 | many | . | TGCGCCAGCAGCCAAGATGGGGGGACCCAGTACTTC | CASSQDGGTQYF
TRBJ2-1 | TRBV25-1 | . | . | TGTGCCAGCAGTGCCCCGCCTAATGAGCAGTTCTTC | CASSAPPNEQFF
TRBJ2-1 | TRBV6-1 | . | TRBD1 | TGTGCCAGCAGCAATGACAGGGGGCGAACTTACGAGCAGTTCTTC | CASSNDRGRTYEQFF
TRBJ2-3 | TRBV6-1 | . | TRBD1 | TGTGCCAGCAAAATGGGACAGGGGGCAGATACGCAGTATTTT | CASKMGQGADTQYF
TRBJ1-5 | TRBV5-5 | . | . | TGTGCCAACAGCTTGTCCGAGCCTGATCAGCCCCAGCATTTT | CANSLSEPDQPQHF
TRBJ1-1 | TRBV19 | . | . | TGTGCCAGTAGTATTCTAAGGAGGGAGTGGCCTGAAGCTTTCTTT | CASSILRREWPEAFF